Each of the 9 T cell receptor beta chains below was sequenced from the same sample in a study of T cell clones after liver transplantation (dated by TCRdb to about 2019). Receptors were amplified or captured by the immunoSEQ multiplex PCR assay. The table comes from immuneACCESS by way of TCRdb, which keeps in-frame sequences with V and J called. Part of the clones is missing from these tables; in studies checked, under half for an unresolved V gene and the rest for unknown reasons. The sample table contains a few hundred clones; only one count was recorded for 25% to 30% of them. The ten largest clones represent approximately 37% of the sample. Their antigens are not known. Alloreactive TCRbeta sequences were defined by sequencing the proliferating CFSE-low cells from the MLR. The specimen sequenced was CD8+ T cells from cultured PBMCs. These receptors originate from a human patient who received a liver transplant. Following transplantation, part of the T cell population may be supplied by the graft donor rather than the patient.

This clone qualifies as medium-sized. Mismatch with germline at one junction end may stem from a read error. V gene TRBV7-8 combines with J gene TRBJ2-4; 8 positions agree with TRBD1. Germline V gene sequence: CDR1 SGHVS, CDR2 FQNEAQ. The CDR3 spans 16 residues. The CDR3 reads CASSRSPGGARNIQYF. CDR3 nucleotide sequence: TGTGCCAGCAGCCGTAGTCCAGGGGGCGCCAGAAACATTCAGTACTTC.

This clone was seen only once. The CDR3 nucleotides are TGTGCCAGCAGTTTAAATGCAGGACAACTCTACGAGCAGTACTTC. Its protein is CASSLNAGQLYEQYF. J is TRBJ2-7 and V is TRBV27, with D perhaps TRBD1 (5 bases). V was clipped by 2 bases and J by 3 bases, with 14 bases between them. There are 15 residues in the CDR3. CDR1 is MNHEY and CDR2 is SMNVEV in the germline V gene (reference sequence).

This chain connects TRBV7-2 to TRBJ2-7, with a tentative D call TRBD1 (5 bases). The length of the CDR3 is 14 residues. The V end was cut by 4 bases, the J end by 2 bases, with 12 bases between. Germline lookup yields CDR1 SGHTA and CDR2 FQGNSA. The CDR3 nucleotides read TGTGCCAGCAGCTCTACTGGACACCCCTACGAGCAGTACTTC. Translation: CASSSTGHPYEQYF.

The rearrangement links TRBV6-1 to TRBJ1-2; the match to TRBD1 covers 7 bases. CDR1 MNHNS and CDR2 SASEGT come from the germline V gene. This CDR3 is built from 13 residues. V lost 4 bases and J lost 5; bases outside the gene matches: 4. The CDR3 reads CASSVLQGYGYTF. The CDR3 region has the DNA TGTGCCAGCAGTGTACTACAGGGGTATGGCTACACCTTC.

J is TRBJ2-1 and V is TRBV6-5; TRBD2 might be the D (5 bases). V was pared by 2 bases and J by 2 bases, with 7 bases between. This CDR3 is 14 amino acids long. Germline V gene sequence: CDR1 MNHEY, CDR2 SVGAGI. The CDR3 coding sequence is TGTGCCAGCAGTTACGGAGGAACCTACAATGAGCAGTTCTTC. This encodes CASSYGGTYNEQFF.

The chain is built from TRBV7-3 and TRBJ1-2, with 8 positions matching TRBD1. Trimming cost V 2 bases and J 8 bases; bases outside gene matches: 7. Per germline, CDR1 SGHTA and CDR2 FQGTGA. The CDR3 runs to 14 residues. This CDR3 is CASSLGGTGNGYTF. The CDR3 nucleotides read TGTGCCAGCAGCTTAGGAGGGACAGGCAACGGCTACACCTTC.

Here the CDR3 reads CASSTPQGDHSGYTF. In DNA form, the CDR3 reads TGTGCCAGCAGCACCCCACAGGGGGATCATAGTGGCTACACCTTC. The chain joins TRBV7-2 to TRBJ1-2; 8 bases line up with TRBD1. The CDR3 runs to 15 residues. V lost 5 bases to trimming and J lost 7 bases; unmatched junction nucleotides: 12. The germline gives CDR1 SGHTA, CDR2 FQGNSA.

The CDR3 protein is CASSVEGLSSYEQYF. CDR3 DNA sequence: TGTGCCAGCAGCGTAGAAGGACTGAGCTCCTACGAGCAGTACTTC. The rearrangement links TRBV13 to TRBJ2-7, with a possible D match to TRBD2 (5 bases). Deletions cut 5 bases from V and 0 bases from J, with 14 bases between. Germline V gene sequence: CDR1 PRHDT, CDR2 FYEKMQ (reference sequence). This CDR3 comprises 15 residues. The full variable domain, completed using reference TRBV13 and TRBJ2-7, is AAGVIQSPRHLIKEKRETATLKCYPIPRHDTVYWYQQGPGQDPQFLISFYEKMQSDKGSIPDRFSAQQFSDYHSELNMSSLELGDSALYFCASSVEGLSSYEQYFGPGTRLTVT.

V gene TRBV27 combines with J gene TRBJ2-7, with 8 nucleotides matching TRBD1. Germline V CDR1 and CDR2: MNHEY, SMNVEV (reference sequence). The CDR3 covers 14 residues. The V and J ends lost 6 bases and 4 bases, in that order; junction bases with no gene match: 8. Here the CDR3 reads CASSSRTGIYEQYF. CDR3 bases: TGTGCCAGCAGCTCCCGGACAGGGATTTACGAGCAGTACTTC.